The 31 T cell receptor beta chains listed next were all sequenced from one sample in a study of T cell repertoires in cytomegalovirus infection. TCRdb used MiXCR to reprocess the reads, holding one entry per CDR3 protein. Of more than 110,000 distinct CDR3 sequences listed, 32% were seen once; the top ten hold around 50%. Their antigens remain unidentified. Sequenced here: CD8+ T cells from cultured PBMCs, sampled from culture after CMV antigen stimulation. The receptors shown here come from a human donor in good health (CMV status not recorded). Some clones in this sample may be carry-over from other donors' samples.

This clonotype was counted a few times. The CDR3 nucleotides read TGTGCCAGTTCCGAGGTAGGCACCCCCTACGAGCAGTACTTC. Its translation: CASSEVGTPYEQYF. This sequence joins TRBV19 and TRBJ2-7; D is uncertain. V was shortened by 8 bases and J by 2 bases, with 16 bases between the two germline ends. This CDR3 spans 14 amino acids. The V gene's germline CDR1 is LNHDA and CDR2 SQIVND (reference sequence).

This clonotype has only a few counts. This sequence joins TRBV7-8 and TRBJ2-3, with D possibly matching TRBD1 (6 bases). V was clipped by 0 bases and J by 0 bases, with 13 bases between them. The CDR3 length is 17 residues. CDR1 is SGHVS and CDR2 is FQNEAQ in the germline V gene. CDR3 coding DNA: TGTGCCAGCAGCTTAGCGAGCTACAGGGATAGCACAGATACGCAGTATTTT. Translation gives CASSLASYRDSTDTQYF.

Worth noting for this clonotype: One end of the junction does not line up with germline, which may come from a read error. The CDR3 reads CVSSNQAGGEYEQYF. In nucleotides, the CDR3 is TGTGTCAGCAGCAACCAAGCGGGGGGAGAATACGAGCAGTACTTC. The rearrangement joins TRBV7-9 to TRBJ2-7; 9 bases fit TRBD2. Germline CDR1 SEHNR, CDR2 FQNEAQ (reference sequence). The CDR3 length is 15 residues.

This sequence joins TRBV5-6 and TRBJ2-7; D is unresolved. The CDR3 has 12 residues. CDR1 and CDR2 (germline): SGHDT, YYEEEE. Trimming removed 0 bases from V and 7 bases from J, with 8 bases in between. The CDR3 sequence: CASSLDRGEQYF. CDR3 nucleotide sequence: TGTGCCAGCAGCTTGGATCGAGGTGAGCAGTACTTC.

Note on this clonotype: This may arise from a read error, as a much more abundant clone is one base away. This chain links TRBV5-6 with TRBJ1-1, with a possible D match to TRBD1 (5 bases). V gave up 2 bases and J gave up 4 bases, with 15 bases separating them. The germline gives CDR1 SGHDT, CDR2 YYEEEE. This CDR3 has 15 amino acids. As DNA, the CDR3 is TGTGCCAGCAGCTTCGTGGGAGAGGGGAGCACTGAAGCTTTCTTT. This gives the protein CASSFVGEGSTEAFF.

Many counts were recorded for this clonotype. The chain links TRBV29-1 to TRBJ1-2, with D possibly being TRBD1 (6 bases). There are 13 residues in the CDR3. V was clipped by 0 bases and J by 4 bases, with 9 bases between them. Germline lookup yields CDR1 SQVTM and CDR2 ANQGSEA. The CDR3 DNA reads as TGCAGCGTTGAAGAAACGACAGGCTATGGCTACACCTTC. It encodes CSVEETTGYGYTF.

The V call is TRBV4-1, the J call TRBJ1-5; the D is unclear. Germline V CDR1 and CDR2: MGHRA, YSYEKL. The ends were cut back, 0 bases at V and 7 bases at J, with 16 bases in the middle. This CDR3 comprises 16 residues. The DNA of the CDR3 is TGCGCCAGCAGCCAAGAGTTCGGCAGGCTTCGACAGCCCCAGCATTTT. Protein sequence: CASSQEFGRLRQPQHF.

The chain employs TRBV24-1 and TRBJ1-1; 9 bases match TRBD1. From germline, CDR1 is KGHDR and CDR2 SFDVKD. CDR3 length: 13 amino acids. The ends lost 4 bases at V and 8 bases at J; junction bases unmatched: 4. In DNA form, the CDR3 reads TGTGCCACCAGTGAAACAGGGGGCTGGGAAGCTTTCTTT. It is translated as CATSETGGWEAFF.

The J gene is TRBJ1-2, the V gene TRBV2; D ambiguous. The V end was cut by 6 bases, the J end by 8 bases, with 22 bases between. Per the germline V gene, CDR1 is SNHLY and CDR2 is FYNNEI. The CDR3 runs 15 residues. CDR3 DNA sequence: TGTGCCAGCAGAGACTGGACCGACGCCACGAAGGGCTACACCTTC. Amino acids: CASRDWTDATKGYTF.

This sequence joins TRBV9 and TRBJ2-1; 8 nucleotides agree with TRBD1. The germline V gene has CDR1 SGDLS and CDR2 YYNGEE. This CDR3 region has 12 residues. J lost 10 bases, V lost 7 bases, and 7 bases had no gene match. The CDR3 DNA sequence: TGTGCCAGCGGATCAGGGGGCAACGAGCAGTTCTTC. As protein: CASGSGGNEQFF.

The chain is built from TRBV5-1 and TRBJ1-1, with D possibly matching TRBD1 (5 bases). The CDR3 has 16 residues. Trimming removed 4 bases from V and 0 bases from J, with 16 bases in between. Germline V gene sequence: CDR1 SGHRS, CDR2 YFSETQ. DNA of the CDR3: TGCGCCAGCAGCCTGGGGGATGACAGCTTGAACACTGAAGCTTTCTTT. Protein: CASSLGDDSLNTEAFF. The full variable domain, rest sourced from reference TRBV5-1 and TRBJ1-1, is KAGVTQTPRYLIKTRGQQVTLSCSPISGHRSVSWYQQTPGQGLQFLFEYFSETQRNKGNFPGRFSGRQFSNSRSEMNVSTLELGDSALYLCASSLGDDSLNTEAFFGQGTRLTVV.

This clonotype was counted ten times or more. The CDR3, as DNA: TGTGCCAGCAGTCCGTATGCCGGGACAGGGGGTTACACAGATACGCAGTATTTT. Translated, it gives CASSPYAGTGGYTDTQYF. The J gene is TRBJ2-3, the V gene TRBV6-1, with 11 bases aligning to TRBD1. The CDR3 has 18 amino acids. Per the germline V gene, CDR1 is MNHNS and CDR2 is SASEGT. The J segment lost 2 bases and the V segment lost 5 bases, leaving 12 bases of the junction unmatched.

The chain recombines TRBV12-3 or TRBV12-4 with TRBJ2-3, with a tentative D call TRBD1 (6 bases). The CDR3 is 17 residues long. Trimming cost V 5 bases and J 0 bases, with 18 bases left between them. The CDR3 nucleotides read TGTGCCAGCAGTCCCTTCGCCGGGACACCGAGCACAGATACGCAGTATTTT. Amino acid sequence: CASSPFAGTPSTDTQYF.

The sample holds many counts of this clonotype. The chain couples TRBV12-3 or TRBV12-4 to TRBJ2-3; 8 positions agree with TRBD2. Trimming removed 1 base from V and 5 bases from J; junction bases left unmatched: 2. CDR3 size: 14 residues. The DNA for the CDR3 is TGTGCCAGCAGTTTAGACGGGGGGGAAGATACGCAGTATTTT. Translated, it gives CASSLDGGEDTQYF.

V and J are TRBV6-1 and TRBJ1-5; tentatively, D is TRBD1 (5 bases). Trimming pared 5 bases from V and 2 bases from J, leaving 13 bases between. Germline CDR1 and CDR2: MNHNS and SASEGT. CDR3 length equals 15 residues. CDR3 nucleotides: TGTGCCAGCAGTCGGGAAGGGGTCGGCAATCAGCCCCAGCATTTT. Translation: CASSREGVGNQPQHF.

The gene calls are TRBV25-1 and TRBJ2-1; 9 nucleotides align to TRBD1. This CDR3 is 16 amino acids long. Germline trimming cut 6 bases from V and 6 bases from J; bases unmatched to any gene: 12. Germline lookup yields CDR1 MGHDK and CDR2 SYGVNS. The CDR3 here is CASSGPATGGFNEQFF. The CDR3, as DNA: TGTGCCAGCAGCGGCCCTGCCACAGGGGGCTTCAATGAGCAGTTCTTC.

The chain joins TRBV19 to TRBJ2-2, with D unresolved. Deletions cut 1 base from V and 5 bases from J, with 11 bases between. The germline V gene has CDR1 LNHDA and CDR2 SQIVND (reference sequence). CDR3 length: 15 residues. The chain's CDR3 is CASSIGPVRTGELFF. For the CDR3, the DNA is TGTGCCAGTAGTATAGGACCAGTCCGGACCGGGGAGCTGTTTTTT.

The rearrangement joins TRBV12-3 or TRBV12-4 to TRBJ1-2; D is undetermined. The CDR3 extends over 15 amino acids. The ends were cut back, 0 bases at V and 3 bases at J, with 11 bases in the middle. CDR3 sequence reads: CASSLALGVDYGYTF. The DNA for the CDR3 is TGTGCCAGCAGTTTAGCGCTCGGGGTGGACTATGGCTACACCTTC.

V usage is TRBV14 and J usage is TRBJ1-1; D is undetermined. Per germline, CDR1 SGHDN and CDR2 FVKESK. V gave up 4 bases and J gave up 0 bases, with 15 bases separating them. CDR3 length: 16 residues. CDR3 sequence reads: CASSPPRTVMNTEAFF. CDR3 coding DNA: TGTGCCAGCAGCCCCCCCCGGACGGTTATGAACACTGAAGCTTTCTTT.

The rearrangement links TRBV4-1 to TRBJ1-2; D not resolved. Germline loops: CDR1 MGHRA, CDR2 YSYEKL. The V gene lost 0 bases and the J gene lost 0 bases, with 11 bases spanning the gap. The CDR3 contains 16 residues. DNA for the CDR3: TGCGCCAGCAGCCAAGATCGGTCGGCGACTAACTATGGCTACACCTTC. Residues: CASSQDRSATNYGYTF.

The chain is built from TRBV20-1 and TRBJ1-1, with D possibly matching TRBD1 (6 bases). The germline gives CDR1 DFQATT, CDR2 SNEGSKA (reference sequence). Between the trimmed V and J ends, which lost 6 bases and 4 bases, there was a span of 15 bases. The CDR3 is 13 residues long. The CDR3 sequence is CSAATGKTTEAFF. The CDR3 DNA is TGCAGTGCGGCAACAGGGAAAACCACTGAAGCTTTCTTT.

This clonotype was counted a few times. V gene TRBV7-6 combines with J gene TRBJ2-1; 10 nucleotides match TRBD1. CDR3 size: 15 residues. From germline, CDR1 is SGHVS and CDR2 FNYEAQ. Trimming removed 8 bases from V and 5 bases from J; junction bases left unmatched: 9. The CDR3 protein is CASGKGTGDHNEQFF. The DNA for the CDR3 is TGTGCCAGCGGAAAAGGGACAGGGGACCACAATGAGCAGTTCTTC.

The chain recombines TRBV4-1 with TRBJ2-5; D uncertain. Trimming took off 2 bases at V and 0 bases at J, with 4 bases between the two ends. The CDR3 consists of 13 residues. The germline V gene has CDR1 MGHRA and CDR2 YSYEKL. The CDR3: CASSQSHQETQYF. DNA of the CDR3: TGCGCCAGCAGCCAATCCCACCAAGAGACCCAGTACTTC.

The chain is built from TRBV28 and TRBJ1-1; TRBD1 agrees at 9 bases. The CDR3 runs 15 residues. Losses at the gene ends were 5 bases for V and 3 bases for J; bases not matched to a gene: 7. CDR1 is MDHEN and CDR2 is SYDVKM in the germline V gene. CDR3 region: CASSVLTGGDTEAFF. The CDR3 nucleotides are TGTGCCAGCAGTGTGCTGACAGGGGGGGACACTGAAGCTTTCTTT.

The V gene is TRBV2, the J gene TRBJ2-1; no clear D gene. Germline V gene data show CDR1 as SNHLY and CDR2 as FYNNEI. CDR3 length: 10 residues. V dropped 6 bases and J dropped 12 bases, with 9 bases sitting between them. The CDR3 sequence is CASRVQGQFF. Here the CDR3 DNA reads TGTGCCAGCAGGGTACAAGGGCAGTTCTTC.

V is TRBV6-5 and J is TRBJ2-7, with no clear D. The germline V gene has CDR1 MNHEY and CDR2 SVGAGI. The CDR3 runs to 12 residues. V was clipped by 6 bases and J by 6 bases, with 12 bases between them. CDR3 nucleotides: TGTGCCAGCAGCCCCTACAGTGGCGAGCAGTACTTC. As protein: CASSPYSGEQYF.

The chain joins TRBV5-4 to TRBJ2-3, with D tentatively TRBD1 or TRBD2 (5 bases each). V was clipped by 2 bases and J by 4 bases, with 8 bases between them. The CDR3 spans 13 residues. Germline V gives CDR1 SGHNT, CDR2 YYREEE (reference sequence). The CDR3 spells CASSFWGSDTQYF. The DNA of the CDR3 is TGTGCCAGCAGCTTCTGGGGGTCAGATACGCAGTATTTT.

This sequence joins TRBV6-6 and TRBJ2-1, with TRBD2 as a possible D gene (6 bases). The CDR3 spans 14 residues. The V end lost 5 bases, the J end lost 3 bases, and 11 bases lay between the germline ends. In germline, CDR1 is MNHNY, CDR2 SVGAGI (reference sequence). CDR3 residues: CASSDTGDYNEQFF. The CDR3 bases are TGTGCCAGCAGTGATACGGGGGACTACAATGAGCAGTTCTTC.

This clonotype has at least ten counts. J is TRBJ1-1 and V is TRBV27; TRBD1 matches 7 bases. Germline V gene sequence: CDR1 MNHEY, CDR2 SMNVEV (reference sequence). The ends lost 5 bases at V and 2 bases at J; junction bases unmatched: 2. The CDR3 is 13 residues long. CDR3 residues: CASSKGGNTEAFF. The CDR3 DNA reads as TGTGCCAGCAGTAAAGGGGGCAACACTGAAGCTTTCTTT.

In this sample, this clonotype turned up a few times. The chain links TRBV29-1 to TRBJ2-7; no reliable D call. V was shortened by 0 bases and J by 3 bases, with 9 bases between the two germline ends. CDR1 and CDR2 (germline): SQVTM, ANQGSEA. CDR3 length: 13 amino acids. The CDR3 DNA follows: TGCAGCGTTGAAGATACGGAGAGCTACGAGCAGTACTTC. This translates into CSVEDTESYEQYF.

The table lists this clonotype with many counts. The J gene is TRBJ1-5, the V gene TRBV28; TRBD1 might be the D (5 bases). V was trimmed by 7 bases and J by 0 bases, leaving 16 bases between them. CDR3 length equals 16 residues. Germline CDR1 and CDR2: MDHEN and SYDVKM. Here the CDR3 reads CASTPLTVNSNQPQHF. The CDR3 DNA reads TGTGCCAGCACCCCATTGACAGTGAATAGCAATCAGCCCCAGCATTTT.